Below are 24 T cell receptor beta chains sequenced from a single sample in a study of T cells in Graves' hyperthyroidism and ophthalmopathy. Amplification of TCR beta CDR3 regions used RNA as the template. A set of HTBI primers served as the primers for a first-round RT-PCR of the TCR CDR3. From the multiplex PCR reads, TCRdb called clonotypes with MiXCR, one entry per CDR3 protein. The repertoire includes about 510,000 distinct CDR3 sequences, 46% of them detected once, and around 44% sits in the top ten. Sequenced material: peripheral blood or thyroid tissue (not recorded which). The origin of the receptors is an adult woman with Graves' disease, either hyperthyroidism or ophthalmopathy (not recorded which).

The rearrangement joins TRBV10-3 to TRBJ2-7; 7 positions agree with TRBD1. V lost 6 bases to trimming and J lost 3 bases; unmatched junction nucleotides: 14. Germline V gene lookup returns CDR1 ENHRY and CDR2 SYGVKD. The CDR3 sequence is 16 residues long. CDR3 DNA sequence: TGTGCCATCAGCCAGTTAAAGGGACAGATGAACTACGAGCAGTACTTC. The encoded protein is CAISQLKGQMNYEQYF.

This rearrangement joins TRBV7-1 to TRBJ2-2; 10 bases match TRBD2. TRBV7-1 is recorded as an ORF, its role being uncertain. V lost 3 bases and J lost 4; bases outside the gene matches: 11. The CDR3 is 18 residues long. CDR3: CASSSPGGSGRATGELFF. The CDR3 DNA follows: TGTGCCAGCAGCTCCCCCGGGGGGAGCGGGAGGGCCACCGGGGAGCTGTTTTTT.

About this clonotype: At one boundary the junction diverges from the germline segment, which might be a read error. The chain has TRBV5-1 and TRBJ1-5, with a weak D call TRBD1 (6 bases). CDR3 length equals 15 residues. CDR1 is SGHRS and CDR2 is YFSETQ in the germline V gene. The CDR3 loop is CASTLDGRGNQPQHF. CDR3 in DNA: TGCGCCAGCACCTTGGATGGCAGGGGAAATCAGCCCCAGCATTTT. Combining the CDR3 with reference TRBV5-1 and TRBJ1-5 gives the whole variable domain KAGVTQTPRYLIKTRGQQVTLSCSPISGHRSVSWYQQTPGQGLQFLFEYFSETQRNKGNFPGRFSGRQFSNSRSEMNVSTLELGDSALYLCASTLDGRGNQPQHFGDGTRLSIL.

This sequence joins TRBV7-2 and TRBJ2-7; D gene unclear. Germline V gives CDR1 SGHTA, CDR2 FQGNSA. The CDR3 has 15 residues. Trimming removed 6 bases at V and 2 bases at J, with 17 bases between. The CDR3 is CASRSGSDAPYEQYF. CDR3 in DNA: TGTGCCAGCAGGTCTGGGTCCGACGCTCCCTACGAGCAGTACTTC.

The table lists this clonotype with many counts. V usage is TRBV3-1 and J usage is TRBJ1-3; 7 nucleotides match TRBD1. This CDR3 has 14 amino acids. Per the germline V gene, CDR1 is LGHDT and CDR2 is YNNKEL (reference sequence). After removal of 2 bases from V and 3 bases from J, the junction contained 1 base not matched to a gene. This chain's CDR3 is CASSQNRGGNTIYF. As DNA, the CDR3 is TGTGCCAGCAGCCAAAACAGGGGTGGAAACACCATATATTTT.

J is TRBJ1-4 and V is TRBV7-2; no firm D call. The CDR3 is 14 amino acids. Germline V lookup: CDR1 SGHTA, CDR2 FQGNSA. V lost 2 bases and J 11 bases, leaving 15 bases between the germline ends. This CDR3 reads CASSLRAADLKLFF. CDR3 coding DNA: TGTGCCAGCAGCTTACGAGCAGCGGATCTCAAACTGTTTTTT.

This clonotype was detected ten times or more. The CDR3 loop reads CSARRSRDRGKPQHF. The CDR3 DNA reads as TGCAGTGCCCGACGGTCCCGGGACAGGGGAAAGCCCCAGCATTTT. This chain links TRBV20-1 with TRBJ1-5, with 10 nucleotides matching TRBD1. Germline trimming cut 6 bases from V and 8 bases from J; bases unmatched to any gene: 13. Germline lookup yields CDR1 DFQATT and CDR2 SNEGSKA (reference sequence). This CDR3 contains 15 residues.

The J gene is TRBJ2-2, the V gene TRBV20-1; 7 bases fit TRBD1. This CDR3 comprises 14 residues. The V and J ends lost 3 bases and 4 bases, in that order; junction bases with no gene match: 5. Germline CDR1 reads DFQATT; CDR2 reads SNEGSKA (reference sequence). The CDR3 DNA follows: TGCAGTGCTAGCCCGGGACAGCGCACCGGGGAGCTGTTTTTT. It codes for CSASPGQRTGELFF.

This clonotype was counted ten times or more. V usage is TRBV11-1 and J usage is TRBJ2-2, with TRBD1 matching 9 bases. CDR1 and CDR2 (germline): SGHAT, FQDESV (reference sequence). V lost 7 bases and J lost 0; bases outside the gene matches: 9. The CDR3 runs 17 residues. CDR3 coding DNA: TGTGCCAGCACTCGGGACAGGGCCTCCGCGAACACCGGGGAGCTGTTTTTT. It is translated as CASTRDRASANTGELFF. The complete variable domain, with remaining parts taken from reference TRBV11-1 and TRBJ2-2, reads EAEVAQSPRYKITEKSQAVAFWCDPISGHATLYWYRQILGQGPELLVQFQDESVVDDSQLPKDRFSAERLKGVDSTLKIQPAELGDSAMYLCASTRDRASANTGELFFGEGSRLTVL.

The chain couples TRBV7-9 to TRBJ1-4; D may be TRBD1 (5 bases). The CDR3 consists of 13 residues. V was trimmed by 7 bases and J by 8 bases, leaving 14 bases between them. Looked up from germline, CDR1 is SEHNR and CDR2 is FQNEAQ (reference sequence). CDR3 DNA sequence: TGTGCCAGCAAATTGGGGGGAGAAGAAAAACTGTTTTTT. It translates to CASKLGGEEKLFF.

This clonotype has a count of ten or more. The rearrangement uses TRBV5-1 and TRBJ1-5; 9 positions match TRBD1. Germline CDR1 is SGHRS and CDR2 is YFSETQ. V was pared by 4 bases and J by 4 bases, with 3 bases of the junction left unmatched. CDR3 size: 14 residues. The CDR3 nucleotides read TGCGCCAGCAGCAAGGACAGGGGAAATCAGCCCCAGCATTTT. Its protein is CASSKDRGNQPQHF.

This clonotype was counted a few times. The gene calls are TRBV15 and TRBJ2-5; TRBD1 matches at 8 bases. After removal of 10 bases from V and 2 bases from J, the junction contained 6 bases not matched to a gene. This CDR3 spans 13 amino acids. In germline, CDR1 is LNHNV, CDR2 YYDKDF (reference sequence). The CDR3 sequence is CASHDRGQETQYF. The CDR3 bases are TGTGCCAGCCACGACAGGGGACAAGAGACCCAGTACTTC.

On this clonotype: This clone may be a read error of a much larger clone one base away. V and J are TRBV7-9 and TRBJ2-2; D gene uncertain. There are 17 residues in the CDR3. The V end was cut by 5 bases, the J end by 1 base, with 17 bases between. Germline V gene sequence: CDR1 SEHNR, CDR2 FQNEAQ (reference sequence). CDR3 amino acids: CASSHLPYRLNTGELFF. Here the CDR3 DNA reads TGTGCCAGCAGCCACCTTCCCTACCGTTTGAACACCGGGGAGCTGTTTTTT.

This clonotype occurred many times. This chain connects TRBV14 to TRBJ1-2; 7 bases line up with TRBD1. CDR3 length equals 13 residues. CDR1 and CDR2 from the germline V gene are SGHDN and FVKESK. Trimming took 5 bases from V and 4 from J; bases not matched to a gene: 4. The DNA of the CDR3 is TGTGCCAGCAGCTATGGACAGGTCTATGGCTACACCTTC. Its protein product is CASSYGQVYGYTF.

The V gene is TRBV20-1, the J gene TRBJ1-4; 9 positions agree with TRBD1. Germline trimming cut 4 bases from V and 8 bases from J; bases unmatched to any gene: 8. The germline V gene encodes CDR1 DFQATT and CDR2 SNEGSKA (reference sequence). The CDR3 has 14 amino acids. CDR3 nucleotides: TGCAGTGCTAAAGAGGGACAGGGTGGAGAAAAACTGTTTTTT. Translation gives CSAKEGQGGEKLFF.

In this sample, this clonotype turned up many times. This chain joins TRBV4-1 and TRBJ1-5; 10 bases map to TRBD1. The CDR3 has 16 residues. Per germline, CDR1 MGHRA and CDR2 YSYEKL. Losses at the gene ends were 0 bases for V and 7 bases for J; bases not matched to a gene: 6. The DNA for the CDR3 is TGCGCCAGCAGCCAAGATTGGACAGGGGGACGACAGCCCCAGCATTTT. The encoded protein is CASSQDWTGGRQPQHF.

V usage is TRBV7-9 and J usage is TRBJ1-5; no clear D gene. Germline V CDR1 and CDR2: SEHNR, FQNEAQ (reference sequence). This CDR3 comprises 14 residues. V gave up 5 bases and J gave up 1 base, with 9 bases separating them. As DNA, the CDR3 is TGTGCCAGCAGCCCGGATAGGAGCAATCAGCCCCAGCATTTT. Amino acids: CASSPDRSNQPQHF.

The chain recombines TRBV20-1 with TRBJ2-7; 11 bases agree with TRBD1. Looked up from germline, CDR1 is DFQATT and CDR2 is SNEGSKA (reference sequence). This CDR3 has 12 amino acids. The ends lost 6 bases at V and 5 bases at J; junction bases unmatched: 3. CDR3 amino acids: CSADRGLNEQYF. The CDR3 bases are TGCAGTGCGGACAGGGGGCTTAACGAGCAGTACTTC.

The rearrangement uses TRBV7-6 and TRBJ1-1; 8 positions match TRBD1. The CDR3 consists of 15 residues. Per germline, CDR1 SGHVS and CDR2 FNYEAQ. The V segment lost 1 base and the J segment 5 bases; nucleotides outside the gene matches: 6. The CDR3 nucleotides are TGTGCCAGCAGCTTAGGGTCAGGGGGCGTAACTGAAGCTTTCTTT. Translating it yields CASSLGSGGVTEAFF. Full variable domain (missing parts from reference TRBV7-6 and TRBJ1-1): GAGVSQSPRYKVTKRGQDVALRCDPISGHVSLYWYRQALGQGPEFLTYFNYEAQQDKSGLPNDRFSAERPEGSISTLTIQRTEQRDSAMYRCASSLGSGGVTEAFFGQGTRLTVV.

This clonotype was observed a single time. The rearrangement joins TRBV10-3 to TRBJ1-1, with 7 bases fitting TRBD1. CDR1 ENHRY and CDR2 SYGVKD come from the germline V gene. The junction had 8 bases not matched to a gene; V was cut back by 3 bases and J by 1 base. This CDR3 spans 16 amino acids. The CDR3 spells CAISDEGQVENTEAFF. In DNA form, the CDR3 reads TGTGCCATCAGTGACGAAGGACAGGTTGAGAACACTGAAGCTTTCTTT.

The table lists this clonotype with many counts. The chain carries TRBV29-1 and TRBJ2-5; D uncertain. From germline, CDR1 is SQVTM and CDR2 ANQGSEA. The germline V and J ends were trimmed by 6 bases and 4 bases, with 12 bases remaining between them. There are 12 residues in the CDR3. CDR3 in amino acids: CSVGTPRETQYF. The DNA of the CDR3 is TGCAGCGTCGGCACCCCCCGAGAGACCCAGTACTTC.

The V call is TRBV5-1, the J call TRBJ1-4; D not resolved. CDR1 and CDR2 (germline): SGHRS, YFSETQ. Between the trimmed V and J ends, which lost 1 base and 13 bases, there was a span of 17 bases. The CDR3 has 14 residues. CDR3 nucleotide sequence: TGCGCCAGCAGCTTGTCGGCCGCAACAGATCTACTGTTTTTT. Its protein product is CASSLSAATDLLFF. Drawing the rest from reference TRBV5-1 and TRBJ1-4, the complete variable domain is KAGVTQTPRYLIKTRGQQVTLSCSPISGHRSVSWYQQTPGQGLQFLFEYFSETQRNKGNFPGRFSGRQFSNSRSEMNVSTLELGDSALYLCASSLSAATDLLFFGSGTQLSVL.

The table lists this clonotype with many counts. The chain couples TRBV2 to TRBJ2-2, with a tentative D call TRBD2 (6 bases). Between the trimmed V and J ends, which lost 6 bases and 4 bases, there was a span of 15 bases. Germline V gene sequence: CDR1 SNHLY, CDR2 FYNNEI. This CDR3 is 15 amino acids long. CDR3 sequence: CASSIAEARTGELFF. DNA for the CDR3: TGTGCCAGCAGCATAGCGGAGGCCCGCACCGGGGAGCTGTTTTTT. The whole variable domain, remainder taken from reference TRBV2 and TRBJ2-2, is EPEVTQTPSHQVTQMGQEVILRCVPISNHLYFYWYRQILGQKVEFLVSFYNNEISEKSEIFDDQFSVERPDGSNFTLKIRSTKLEDSAMYFCASSIAEARTGELFFGEGSRLTVL.

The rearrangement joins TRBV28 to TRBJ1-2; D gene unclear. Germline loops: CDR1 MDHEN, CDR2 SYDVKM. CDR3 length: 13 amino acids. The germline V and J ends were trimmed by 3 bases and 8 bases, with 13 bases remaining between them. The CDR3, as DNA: TGTGCCAGCAGTTTGAGGCGAGAAACGGGCTACACCTTC. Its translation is CASSLRRETGYTF.